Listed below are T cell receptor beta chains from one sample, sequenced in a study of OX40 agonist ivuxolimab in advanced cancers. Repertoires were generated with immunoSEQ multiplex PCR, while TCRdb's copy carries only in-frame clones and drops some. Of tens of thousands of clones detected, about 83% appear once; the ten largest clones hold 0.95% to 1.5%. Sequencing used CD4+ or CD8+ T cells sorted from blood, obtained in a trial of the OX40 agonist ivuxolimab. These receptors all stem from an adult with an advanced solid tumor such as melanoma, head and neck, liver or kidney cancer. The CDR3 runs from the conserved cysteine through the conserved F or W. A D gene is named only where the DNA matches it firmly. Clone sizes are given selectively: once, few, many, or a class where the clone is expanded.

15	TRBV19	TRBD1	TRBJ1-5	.	CASSNRQGAFQPQHF	TGTGCCAGTAGTAATCGACAGGGGGCTTTTCAGCCCCAGCATTTT
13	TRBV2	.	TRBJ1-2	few	CASSERGSWGYTF	TGTGCCAGCAGTGAAAGAGGGTCGTGGGGCTACACCTTC
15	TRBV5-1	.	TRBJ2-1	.	CASMGRPSSYNEQFF	TGCGCCAGCATGGGGCGGCCCAGCTCCTACAATGAGCAGTTCTTC
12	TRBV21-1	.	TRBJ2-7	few	CASTQAEAEQYF	TGTGCCAGCACCCAGGCGGAAGCGGAGCAGTACTTC
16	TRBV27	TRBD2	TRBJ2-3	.	CASSLGGGGATDTQYF	TGTGCCAGCAGTTTAGGCGGGGGGGGAGCCACAGATACGCAGTATTTT
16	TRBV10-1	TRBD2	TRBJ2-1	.	CASSDMTSGGYNEQFF	TGCGCCAGCAGTGATATGACTAGCGGGGGGTACAATGAGCAGTTCTTC
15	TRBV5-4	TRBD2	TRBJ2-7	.	CASSLAGTSGSEQYF	TGTGCCAGCAGCTTGGCCGGGACTAGCGGGTCCGAGCAGTACTTC
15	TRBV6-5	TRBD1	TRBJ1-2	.	CASRGNRGSNYGYTF	TGTGCCAGCAGGGGGAACAGGGGGTCTAACTATGGCTACACCTTC
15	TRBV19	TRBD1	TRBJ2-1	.	CASSYWDRERNEQFF	TGTGCCAGTAGCTACTGGGACAGGGAACGAAATGAGCAGTTCTTC
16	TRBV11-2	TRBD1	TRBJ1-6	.	CASSLVMTGGVSPLHF	TGTGCCAGCAGCTTAGTTATGACAGGGGGCGTCTCACCCCTCCACTTT
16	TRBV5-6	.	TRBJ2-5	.	CASSLFSGYSEETQYF	TGTGCCAGCAGCTTGTTCTCGGGTTACAGCGAAGAGACCCAGTACTTC
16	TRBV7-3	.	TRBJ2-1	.	CASSPSLASSYNEQFF	TGTGCCAGCAGCCCTAGCCTTGCCAGCTCCTACAATGAGCAGTTCTTC
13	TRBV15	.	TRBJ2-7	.	CATSRDLNGEQYF	TGTGCCACCAGCAGAGATCTCAACGGGGAGCAGTACTTC
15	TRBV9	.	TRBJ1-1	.	CASSVDGRALTEAFF	TGTGCCAGCAGCGTAGATGGACGGGCTCTTACTGAAGCTTTCTTT
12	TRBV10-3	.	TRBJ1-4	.	CAISDRGEKLFF	TGTGCCATCAGTGACCGGGGTGAAAAACTGTTTTTT
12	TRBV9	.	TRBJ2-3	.	CASSVDTDTQYF	TGTGCCAGCAGCGTAGACACAGATACGCAGTATTTT
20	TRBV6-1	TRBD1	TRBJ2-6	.	CASSDPGQGLNGSGANVLTF	TGTGCCAGCAGTGACCCGGGACAGGGGTTAAATGGGTCTGGGGCCAACGTCCTGACTTTC
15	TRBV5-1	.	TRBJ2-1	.	CASSLYPGTQNEQFF	TGCGCCAGCAGCCTATACCCCGGGACACAAAATGAGCAGTTCTTC
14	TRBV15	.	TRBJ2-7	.	CATSRDKSSYEQYF	TGTGCCACCAGCAGAGATAAGAGCTCCTACGAGCAGTACTTC
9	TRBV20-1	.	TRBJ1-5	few	CSAGYPQHF	TGCAGTGCGGGGTATCCCCAGCATTTT
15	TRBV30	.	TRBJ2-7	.	CAWSVMSVSSYEQYF	TGTGCCTGGAGTGTAATGTCGGTCAGCTCCTACGAGCAGTACTTC
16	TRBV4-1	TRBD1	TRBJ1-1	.	CASSQEGTGRLTEAFF	TGCGCCAGCAGCCAAGAAGGGACAGGGCGCCTGACTGAAGCTTTCTTT
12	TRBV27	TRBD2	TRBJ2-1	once	CASSFSGAQKFF	TGTGCCAGCAGCTTTAGCGGGGCCCAGAAGTTCTTC
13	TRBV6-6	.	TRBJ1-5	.	CASSDTGNQPQHF	TGTGCCAGCAGTGACACAGGGAACCAGCCCCAGCATTTT
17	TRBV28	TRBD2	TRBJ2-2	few	CASSLWRLAGGPGELFF	TGTGCCAGCAGTTTATGGAGACTAGCGGGAGGGCCCGGGGAGCTGTTTTTT
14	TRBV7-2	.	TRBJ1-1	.	CASSSVTLNTEAFF	TGTGCCAGCAGCTCCGTGACCTTGAACACTGAAGCTTTCTTT
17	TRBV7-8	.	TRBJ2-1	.	CASSSRLERRSYNEQFF	TGTGCCAGCAGCTCGCGCCTGGAGCGTCGGTCCTACAATGAGCAGTTCTTC
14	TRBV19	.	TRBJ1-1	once	CASSNLQGGTEAFF	TGTGCCAGTAGTAACTTACAGGGTGGCACTGAAGCTTTCTTT
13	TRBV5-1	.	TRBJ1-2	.	CASSPDGRRGYTF	TGCGCCAGCAGCCCGGACGGACGCAGGGGCTACACCTTC
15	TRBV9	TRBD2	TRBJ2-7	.	CASSAGTSGSYEQYF	TGTGCCAGCAGCGCGGGGACTAGCGGGAGCTACGAGCAGTACTTC
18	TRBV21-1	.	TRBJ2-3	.	CASSGTQTSGRAYGTQYF	TGTGCCAGCAGCGGAACCCAGACTAGCGGGAGGGCCTATGGAACGCAGTATTTT
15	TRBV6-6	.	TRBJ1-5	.	CASSPGAAGNQPQHF	TGTGCCAGCAGTCCCGGGGCGGCCGGGAATCAGCCCCAGCATTTT
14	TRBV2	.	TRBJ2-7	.	CASSNSGTKYEQYF	TGTGCCAGCAGTAACTCCGGGACGAAGTACGAGCAGTACTTC
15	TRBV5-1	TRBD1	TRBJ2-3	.	CASSLRTGSTDTQYF	TGCGCCAGCAGCTTAAGGACAGGAAGCACAGATACGCAGTATTTT
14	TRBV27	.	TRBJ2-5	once	CASGVKRGQETQYF	TGTGCCAGCGGGGTGAAAAGGGGTCAAGAGACCCAGTACTTC
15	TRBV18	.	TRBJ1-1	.	CASSPLTELNTEAFF	TGTGCCAGCTCACCACTGACTGAACTGAACACTGAAGCTTTCTTT
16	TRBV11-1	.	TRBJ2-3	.	CASSYLGGASTDTQYF	TGTGCCAGCAGCTACCTGGGGGGGGCGAGCACAGATACGCAGTATTTT
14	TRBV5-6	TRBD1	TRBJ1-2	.	CASSYRDSYYGYTF	TGTGCCAGCAGTTATAGGGACAGTTACTATGGCTACACCTTC
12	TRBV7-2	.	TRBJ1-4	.	CASSLGKEKLFF	TGTGCCAGCAGCCTGGGTAAAGAAAAACTGTTTTTT